The rows below give T cell receptor beta chains drawn from one sample of a study of cytomegalovirus exposure and HLA in healthy donors. TCRdb's copy holds only in-frame clones and misses some; the assay was immunoSEQ multiplex PCR. This sample has around 200,000 clones, with about 69% found just once. The sample consisted of PBMCs. Source of these receptors: a man in his thirties or forties in good health and CMV-seropositive. Both conserved end residues are part of each CDR3. The D gene is left open where the match is weak. Only some rows state a clone size, as once, few, many or a class for expanded clones.

D gene: TRBD2
clone size: -
V gene: TRBV7-3
J gene: TRBJ2-1
CDR3 DNA: TGTGCCAGCAGCCAGTCTAGCGGAAATGAGCAGTTCTTC
CDR3 protein: CASSQSSGNEQFF

D gene: TRBD2
clone size: -
V gene: TRBV9
J gene: TRBJ2-5
CDR3 DNA: TGTGCCAGCAGCCCTAGCGGCGGGGGGGCCCGAGAGACCCAGTACTTC
CDR3 protein: CASSPSGGGARETQYF

D gene: -
clone size: few
V gene: TRBV4-1
J gene: TRBJ1-5
CDR3 DNA: TGCGCCAGCAGCCCATCTGTAGCGGACCAGCCCCAGCATTTT
CDR3 protein: CASSPSVADQPQHF

D gene: -
clone size: -
V gene: TRBV9
J gene: TRBJ2-3
CDR3 DNA: TGTGCCAGCAGCCCGTATGCCTCCGGGAGCACAGATACGCAGTATTTT
CDR3 protein: CASSPYASGSTDTQYF

D gene: TRBD1
clone size: -
V gene: TRBV27
J gene: TRBJ2-7
CDR3 DNA: TGTGCCAGCAGCCCCCGTGGGACAGGGGGTTTAAACGAGCAGTACTTC
CDR3 protein: CASSPRGTGGLNEQYF

D gene: -
clone size: few
V gene: TRBV7-9
J gene: TRBJ2-7
CDR3 DNA: TGTGCCAGCAGCTTCCGGACACCGAGCTCCTACGAGCAGTACTTC
CDR3 protein: CASSFRTPSSYEQYF

D gene: TRBD1
clone size: -
V gene: TRBV7-3
J gene: TRBJ2-1
CDR3 DNA: TGTGCCAGCAGCTCGGACAGGAGAGGTGATGAGCAGTTCTTC
CDR3 protein: CASSSDRRGDEQFF

D gene: -
clone size: few
V gene: TRBV11-2
J gene: TRBJ2-1
CDR3 DNA: TGTGCCAGCAGCTCAAAGGTCGGGTATGAGCAGTTCTTC
CDR3 protein: CASSSKVGYEQFF

D gene: TRBD2
clone size: -
V gene: TRBV19
J gene: TRBJ2-7
CDR3 DNA: TGTGCCAGTAGCGGGAGGCCCACCTACGAGCAGTACTTC
CDR3 protein: CASSGRPTYEQYF

D gene: TRBD2
clone size: -
V gene: TRBV5-1
J gene: TRBJ2-1
CDR3 DNA: TGCGCCAGCAGCCAGCGACTAGCGGGAGGGTCCAGTGAGCAGTTCTTC
CDR3 protein: CASSQRLAGGSSEQFF

D gene: TRBD1
clone size: few
V gene: TRBV9
J gene: TRBJ1-5
CDR3 DNA: TGTGCCAGCAGCCCAGGGACAGGGTTAAATCAGCCCCAGCATTTT
CDR3 protein: CASSPGTGLNQPQHF

D gene: TRBD1
clone size: -
V gene: TRBV15
J gene: TRBJ2-3
CDR3 DNA: TGTGCCACCAGCAGAGCGTCTCGGCAGGGGGGCACAGATACGCAGTATTTT
CDR3 protein: CATSRASRQGGTDTQYF

D gene: TRBD2
clone size: -
V gene: TRBV10-3
J gene: TRBJ2-3
CDR3 DNA: TGTGCCATCAGACTAGCGGGGCTCACAGATACGCAGTATTTT
CDR3 protein: CAIRLAGLTDTQYF